These T cell receptor beta chains were read from a single sample in a study of control samples from healthy donors and cancer patients. Profiling relied on immunoSEQ multiplex PCR, and the TCRdb table lists in-frame clones only, not all of them. The sample carries around 95,000 clones, roughly 90% recorded once. Sequenced sample: blood. The receptors stem from a woman aged 50 to 60 in good health. Both conserved end residues are part of each CDR3. The D gene is left open where the match is weak. Size values are once, few and many counts, or a class for expanded clones, and some rows have none.

V: TRBV7-2
J: TRBJ1-6
size: -
D: TRBD1
CDR3: CASSLGQGANSPLHF
DNA: TGTGCCAGCAGCTTAGGCCAGGGGGCGAATTCACCCCTCCACTTT

V: TRBV19
J: TRBJ2-1
size: -
D: TRBD2
CDR3: CASSKGLAGELYYNEQFF
DNA: TGTGCCAGTAGTAAGGGACTAGCGGGAGAATTATATTACAATGAGCAGTTCTTC

V: TRBV10-3
J: TRBJ2-5
size: -
D: -
CDR3: CAISDVGAQEWETQYF
DNA: TGTGCCATCAGTGATGTGGGGGCTCAGGAATGGGAGACCCAGTACTTC

V: TRBV4-1
J: TRBJ2-3
size: -
D: TRBD1
CDR3: CASSQADRVDTQYF
DNA: TGCGCCAGCAGCCAGGCGGACAGGGTAGATACGCAGTATTTT

V: TRBV21-1
J: TRBJ1-3
size: -
D: -
CDR3: CASSKRGREREDTIYF
DNA: TGTGCCAGCAGCAAAAGAGGCAGGGAAAGAGAGGACACCATATATTTT

V: TRBV6-4
J: TRBJ2-3
size: -
D: -
CDR3: CASSDELGVDTQYF
DNA: TGTGCCAGCAGTGACGAGTTAGGGGTGGATACGCAGTATTTT

V: TRBV14
J: TRBJ1-1
size: few
D: -
CDR3: CASSQVGLGAFF
DNA: TGTGCCAGCAGCCAAGTGGGGCTGGGGGCTTTCTTT

V: TRBV4-3
J: TRBJ2-3
size: -
D: -
CDR3: CASSQEGSPQQYF
DNA: TGCGCCAGCAGCCAAGAAGGCAGCCCCCAGCAGTATTTT

V: TRBV5-6
J: TRBJ2-1
size: -
D: -
CDR3: CASTPYRAFGNEQFF
DNA: TGTGCCAGCACCCCCTACAGGGCCTTCGGCAATGAGCAGTTCTTC

V: TRBV19
J: TRBJ2-5
size: -
D: -
CDR3: CASSPPGLTIQETQYF
DNA: TGTGCCAGTAGTCCGCCGGGCCTTACAATCCAAGAGACCCAGTACTTC

V: TRBV29-1
J: TRBJ2-1
size: -
D: TRBD2
CDR3: CSVEDPWASGGKQFF
DNA: TGCAGCGTTGAAGACCCCTGGGCTAGCGGGGGGAAGCAGTTCTTC

V: TRBV10-3
J: TRBJ2-1
size: -
D: -
CDR3: CAISETGTSYNEQFF
DNA: TGTGCCATCAGTGAGACCGGGACCTCGTACAATGAGCAGTTCTTC

V: TRBV6-5
J: TRBJ1-6
size: once
D: -
CDR3: CASRDEGFSSPLHF
DNA: TGTGCCAGCCGCGATGAGGGGTTCAGTTCACCCCTCCACTTT

V: TRBV4-1
J: TRBJ2-3
size: -
D: TRBD2
CDR3: CASSHQKTSGRADTQYF
DNA: TGCGCCAGCAGCCATCAAAAGACTAGCGGGCGAGCAGATACGCAGTATTTT

V: TRBV27
J: TRBJ1-2
size: -
D: TRBD1
CDR3: CASSLEGQGRKNYGYTF
DNA: TGTGCCAGCAGTTTAGAGGGACAGGGAAGGAAGAACTATGGCTACACCTTC

V: TRBV27
J: TRBJ2-3
size: -
D: -
CDR3: CASSPPRGSDTQYF
DNA: TGTGCCAGCAGTCCTCCGAGGGGCTCGGATACGCAGTATTTT

V: TRBV11-3
J: TRBJ2-2
size: -
D: -
CDR3: CASSKHKGNTGELFF
DNA: TGTGCCAGCAGCAAGCATAAAGGGAACACCGGGGAGCTGTTTTTT

V: TRBV7-2
J: TRBJ2-5
size: -
D: -
CDR3: CASSLAFRRQKETQYF
DNA: TGTGCCAGCAGCTTAGCTTTTAGACGGCAAAAAGAGACCCAGTACTTC

V: TRBV27
J: TRBJ2-3
size: -
D: TRBD2
CDR3: CASTPSGRVPSTDTQYF
DNA: TGTGCCAGCACGCCCAGCGGGAGAGTCCCTAGCACAGATACGCAGTATTTT

V: TRBV29-1
J: TRBJ1-2
size: -
D: -
CDR3: CSTQDGYTF
DNA: TGCAGCACTCAGGACGGCTACACCTTC

V: TRBV9
J: TRBJ1-1
size: -
D: -
CDR3: CASSVGPRANTEAFF
DNA: TGTGCCAGCAGCGTAGGGCCCAGGGCGAACACTGAAGCTTTCTTT

V: TRBV19
J: TRBJ1-1
size: -
D: TRBD1
CDR3: CATLLPPGQGKTEAFF
DNA: TGTGCCACCTTACTGCCTCCGGGACAGGGAAAGACTGAAGCTTTCTTT

V: TRBV10-3
J: TRBJ1-2
size: -
D: -
CDR3: CAISESVVDGYTF
DNA: TGTGCCATCAGTGAGTCGGTGGTGGATGGCTACACCTTC

V: TRBV5-6
J: TRBJ2-7
size: -
D: -
CDR3: CASSLERYSYEQYF
DNA: TGTGCCAGCAGCTTGGAAAGATATTCCTACGAGCAGTACTTC

V: TRBV5-1
J: TRBJ2-2
size: -
D: -
CDR3: CASSPRVDGELFF
DNA: TGCGCCAGCAGCCCCCGGGTGGACGGGGAGCTGTTTTTT

V: TRBV2
J: TRBJ1-5
size: -
D: -
CDR3: CASNPQKGVGQPQHF
DNA: TGTGCCAGCAACCCACAGAAGGGAGTCGGTCAGCCCCAGCATTTT

V: TRBV10-3
J: TRBJ2-5
size: -
D: -
CDR3: CAIRPDGQETQYF
DNA: TGTGCCATCAGACCAGACGGCCAAGAGACCCAGTACTTC

V: TRBV27
J: TRBJ1-2
size: -
D: TRBD1
CDR3: CASRQGAYYGYTF
DNA: TGTGCCAGCCGGCAGGGGGCATACTATGGCTACACCTTC

V: TRBV9
J: TRBJ2-1
size: -
D: -
CDR3: CASSPGPNEQFF
DNA: TGTGCCAGCAGCCCCGGGCCCAATGAGCAGTTCTTC

V: TRBV11-2
J: TRBJ2-1
size: -
D: TRBD2
CDR3: CASSLDEWERGPGNEQFF
DNA: TGTGCCAGCAGCTTAGATGAGTGGGAGCGGGGGCCGGGGAATGAGCAGTTCTTC

V: TRBV27
J: TRBJ1-5
size: -
D: -
CDR3: CASSLVGAAGYRNQPQHF
DNA: TGTGCCAGCAGTTTAGTAGGGGCCGCCGGTTATCGTAATCAGCCCCAGCATTTT

V: TRBV30
J: TRBJ1-4
size: -
D: -
CDR3: CAWDHHRERATNEKLFF
DNA: TGTGCCTGGGACCACCACAGGGAACGCGCAACTAATGAAAAACTGTTTTTT

V: TRBV11-2
J: TRBJ1-2
size: -
D: -
CDR3: CASSLDRGGGYTF
DNA: TGTGCCAGCAGCTTAGATCGGGGAGGTGGCTACACCTTC

V: TRBV9
J: TRBJ2-3
size: -
D: -
CDR3: CASSVATGDGGEKTDTQYF
DNA: TGTGCCAGCAGCGTAGCTACCGGGGATGGGGGAGAGAAAACAGATACGCAGTATTTT

V: TRBV6-4
J: TRBJ2-3
size: once
D: -
CDR3: CASSDSWAGTQYF
DNA: TGTGCCAGCAGTGACTCCTGGGCGGGTACGCAGTATTTT

V: TRBV7-2
J: TRBJ2-3
size: -
D: -
CDR3: CASSRQEPDTQYF
DNA: TGTGCCAGCAGCCGCCAGGAGCCGGATACGCAGTATTTT

V: TRBV3-1/TRBV3-2
J: TRBJ1-2
size: -
D: TRBD1
CDR3: CASSPGTVYGYTF
DNA: TGTGCCAGCAGCCCCGGGACAGTCTATGGCTACACCTTC

V: TRBV27
J: TRBJ1-2
size: -
D: TRBD1
CDR3: CASSFRDRGPRGYTF
DNA: TGTGCCAGCAGTTTCCGGGACAGGGGGCCTCGAGGCTACACCTTC

V: TRBV6-2/TRBV6-3
J: TRBJ2-3
size: -
D: -
CDR3: CASSYSTGSSTDTQYF
DNA: TGTGCCAGCAGTTACTCGACGGGTTCTAGCACAGATACGCAGTATTTT

V: TRBV21-1
J: TRBJ1-1
size: -
D: -
CDR3: CASSKGAVRRNTEAFF
DNA: TGTGCCAGCAGCAAAGGGGCAGTCCGAAGGAATACTGAAGCTTTCTTT

V: TRBV11-1
J: TRBJ2-2
size: -
D: -
CDR3: CASSLEPTGIRELFF
DNA: TGTGCCAGCAGCTTGGAACCTACAGGGATCAGGGAGCTGTTTTTT

V: TRBV10-1
J: TRBJ1-1
size: -
D: TRBD1
CDR3: CASSAGQLTEAFF
DNA: TGCGCCAGCAGTGCGGGACAGCTCACTGAAGCTTTCTTT

V: TRBV30
J: TRBJ2-2
size: -
D: -
CDR3: CAWSVSGELFF
DNA: TGTGCCTGGAGTGTCTCAGGGGAGCTGTTTTTT

V: TRBV7-9
J: TRBJ2-1
size: -
D: -
CDR3: CASGFASYNEQFF
DNA: TGTGCCAGCGGGTTCGCGTCCTACAATGAGCAGTTCTTC

V: TRBV5-5
J: TRBJ2-7
size: once
D: -
CDR3: CASSQEGSSYEQYF
DNA: TGTGCCAGCAGCCAGGAGGGCAGCTCCTACGAGCAGTACTTC

V: TRBV30
J: TRBJ1-2
size: -
D: -
CDR3: CAWSSLQGGYGYTF
DNA: TGTGCCTGGAGTTCTTTACAGGGTGGCTATGGCTACACCTTC

V: TRBV6-5
J: TRBJ1-1
size: few
D: -
CDR3: CASSRDTKAFF
DNA: TGTGCCAGCAGTCGCGACACGAAGGCTTTCTTT

V: TRBV5-5
J: TRBJ2-2
size: -
D: -
CDR3: CASSLAVGSTGELFF
DNA: TGTGCCAGCAGCTTGGCGGTCGGTAGCACCGGGGAGCTGTTTTTT

V: TRBV2
J: TRBJ2-5
size: -
D: TRBD2
CDR3: CASMGLAGGTQYF
DNA: TGTGCCAGCATGGGACTAGCGGGGGGGACCCAGTACTTC

V: TRBV4-1
J: TRBJ1-2
size: -
D: -
CDR3: CASSHVGQAGWSGYTF
DNA: TGCGCCAGCAGCCACGTGGGGCAGGCAGGGTGGTCTGGCTACACCTTC

V: TRBV7-8
J: TRBJ2-5
size: -
D: -
CDR3: CASSHHQEAPETQYF
DNA: TGTGCCAGCAGTCATCATCAAGAAGCGCCAGAGACCCAGTACTTC

V: TRBV10-2
J: TRBJ1-1
size: -
D: -
CDR3: CASEGTEAFF
DNA: TGCGCCAGCGAGGGCACTGAAGCTTTCTTT

V: TRBV18
J: TRBJ1-5
size: -
D: -
CDR3: CASSPPQGGGNQPQHF
DNA: TGTGCCAGCTCACCACCGCAGGGAGGAGGCAATCAGCCCCAGCATTTT

V: TRBV9
J: TRBJ2-1
size: -
D: TRBD1
CDR3: CASSVEIRGQGYNEQFF
DNA: TGTGCCAGCAGCGTAGAAATAAGAGGACAGGGATACAATGAGCAGTTCTTC

V: TRBV2
J: TRBJ1-4
size: once
D: -
CDR3: CASLLPNNEKLFF
DNA: TGTGCCAGCCTTCTCCCTAATAATGAAAAACTGTTTTTT

V: TRBV12-3/TRBV12-4
J: TRBJ2-5
size: -
D: -
CDR3: CASSLVSGNTQYF
DNA: TGTGCCAGCAGTTTAGTTTCAGGAAACACCCAGTACTTC

V: TRBV9
J: TRBJ1-3
size: -
D: -
CDR3: CASSGPGQQSTASGNTIYF
DNA: TGTGCCAGCAGCGGCCCGGGTCAACAATCTACCGCCTCTGGAAACACCATATATTTT

V: TRBV3-1/TRBV3-2
J: TRBJ2-5
size: -
D: -
CDR3: CASSQGLGTQYF
DNA: TGTGCCAGCAGCCAAGGACTCGGGACCCAGTACTTC

V: TRBV5-6
J: TRBJ1-1
size: once
D: TRBD1
CDR3: CASRTDRGTEAFF
DNA: TGTGCCAGCAGAACGGACAGGGGCACTGAAGCTTTCTTT